Below, 32 T cell receptor beta chains from the same sample are listed, as sequenced in a study of shared clonotypes between healthy human individuals. Clones were sequenced by immunoSEQ multiplex PCR, and TCRdb holds only the in-frame ones, with some missing. Seen here are 2 million to 2.5 million clones, more than 90% observed once, and the top ten hold 0.1% to 0.15%. Sequenced sample: naive CD4+ T cells sorted from blood. Noted subset: CD45RA+ positively selected. These receptors originate from a young man in good health.

This chain links TRBV4-1 with TRBJ2-3; 10 bases fit TRBD2. CDR1 is MGHRA, CDR2 YSYEKL, per germline. This CDR3 spans 16 amino acids. The V segment lost 3 bases and the J segment 5 bases; nucleotides outside the gene matches: 8. CDR3 residues: CASSHEAGGRQDTQYF. In nucleotides, the CDR3 is TGCGCCAGCAGCCACGAAGCGGGAGGGCGTCAAGATACGCAGTATTTT.

The chain joins TRBV19 to TRBJ1-5, with D possibly matching TRBD1 (5 bases). This CDR3 is built from 14 residues. Per the germline V gene, CDR1 is LNHDA and CDR2 is SQIVND (reference sequence). The germline V and J ends were trimmed by 4 bases and 9 bases, with 16 bases remaining between them. The CDR3 spells CASSTSRGAAPQHF. CDR3 nucleotides: TGTGCCAGTAGTACATCGCGCGGGGCCGCGCCCCAGCATTTT.

V gene TRBV30 combines with J gene TRBJ2-2; 13 nucleotides match TRBD2. V gave up 3 bases and J gave up 6 bases; unmatched junction bases: 4. The CDR3 runs 15 residues. The germline CDR1 and CDR2 sequences are GTSNPN and SVGIG (reference sequence). The CDR3: CAWRPTSGGAGELFF. In DNA, the CDR3 is TGTGCCTGGAGGCCTACTAGCGGGGGGGCCGGGGAGCTGTTTTTT.

V gene TRBV2 combines with J gene TRBJ2-1; D is uncertain. This CDR3 spans 16 amino acids. V was pared by 4 bases and J by 1 base, with 14 bases between. Looked up from germline, CDR1 is SNHLY and CDR2 is FYNNEI. The CDR3 region is CASSGGVTVSYNEQFF. CDR3 nucleotide sequence: TGTGCCAGCAGTGGAGGAGTGACTGTGTCCTACAATGAGCAGTTCTTC.

This clone has a single count. The rearrangement links TRBV6-5 to TRBJ2-2; D may be TRBD1 (6 bases). CDR1 is MNHEY and CDR2 is SVGAGI in the germline V gene. Deletions cut 2 bases from V and 7 bases from J, with 17 bases between. This CDR3 comprises 16 residues. As DNA, the CDR3 is TGTGCCAGCAGTTACCTCAGAACTTCAGGGGTCGGGGAGCTGTTTTTT. It encodes CASSYLRTSGVGELFF.

The V and J genes are TRBV10-3 and TRBJ2-1, with TRBD1 matching over 9 bases. CDR1 is ENHRY and CDR2 is SYGVKD in the germline V gene. The CDR3 has 17 residues. Trimming removed 4 bases from V and 5 bases from J; junction bases left unmatched: 12. The CDR3 DNA sequence: TGTGCCATCAGTGGGGGAGAGGGGACAGGGATGAACAATGAGCAGTTCTTC. Translating it yields CAISGGEGTGMNNEQFF.

The genes are TRBV4-1 and TRBJ2-3, with 10 nucleotides matching TRBD2. The ends lost 4 bases at V and 5 bases at J; junction bases unmatched: 9. CDR1 is MGHRA and CDR2 is YSYEKL in the germline V gene. This CDR3 is 16 amino acids long. CDR3 sequence reads: CASSRSSGGAEDTQYF. CDR3 DNA: TGCGCCAGCAGCCGCTCCAGCGGGGGGGCGGAAGATACGCAGTATTTT.

The rearrangement joins TRBV7-2 to TRBJ2-5; 11 bases fit TRBD2. The ends lost 5 bases at V and 2 bases at J; junction bases unmatched: 7. The CDR3 totals 16 residues. Germline lookup yields CDR1 SGHTA and CDR2 FQGNSA. The CDR3 region is CASSPLAGGKQETQYF. The CDR3 DNA is TGTGCCAGCAGCCCCCTAGCGGGAGGAAAGCAAGAGACCCAGTACTTC.

The rearrangement links TRBV4-1 to TRBJ2-1; D perhaps matches TRBD2 (5 bases). This CDR3 contains 15 residues. CDR1 is MGHRA, CDR2 YSYEKL, per germline. Trimming took 3 bases from V and 6 from J, leaving 15 bases between them. For the CDR3, the DNA is TGCGCCAGCAGCCAGCACGGGATAGCAGCCAATGAGCAGTTCTTC. Its protein product is CASSQHGIAANEQFF.

The gene calls are TRBV7-2 and TRBJ1-1; 9 bases are a match to TRBD1. Trimming took 5 bases from V and 0 from J; bases not matched to a gene: 7. This CDR3 region has 16 residues. Germline V gene sequence: CDR1 SGHTA, CDR2 FQGNSA. The CDR3: CASSTHRGPLNTEAFF. CDR3 DNA: TGTGCCAGCAGCACCCACAGGGGGCCATTGAACACTGAAGCTTTCTTT.

In regard to this clone: Other nucleotide sequences in the sample specify the same CDR3. This chain uses TRBV18 with TRBJ2-3; 7 bases agree with TRBD1. Germline V gene lookup returns CDR1 KGHSH and CDR2 LQKENI. Unmatched junction bases numbered 1, after V lost 1 base and J lost 0 bases. The CDR3 is 15 residues long. The CDR3 nucleotides are TGTGCCAGCTCACCACAGGGGGCGAGCACAGATACGCAGTATTTT. As protein: CASSPQGASTDTQYF. Full variable domain (missing parts from reference TRBV18 and TRBJ2-3): NAGVMQNPRHLVRRRGQEARLRCSPMKGHSHVYWYRQLPEEGLKFMVYLQKENIIDESGMPKERFSAEFPKEGPSILRIQQVVRGDSAAYFCASSPQGASTDTQYFGPGTRLTVL.

V usage is TRBV6-6 and J usage is TRBJ1-5, with 9 bases that match TRBD1. The CDR3 consists of 14 residues. Germline-derived CDR1 and CDR2 are MNHNY and SVGAGI (reference sequence). The ends lost 6 bases at V and 6 bases at J; junction bases unmatched: 6. The CDR3 sequence: CASSPTGGRQPQHF. The CDR3 bases are TGTGCCAGCAGCCCCACAGGGGGCCGTCAGCCCCAGCATTTT.

This chain links TRBV7-6 with TRBJ2-2; D unclear. CDR1 and CDR2 (germline): SGHVS, FNYEAQ. The CDR3 is made up of 12 amino acids. V shed 2 bases and J shed 7 bases, with 5 bases lying between them. DNA for the CDR3: TGTGCCAGCAGCTTAATCGGCGGGGAGCTGTTTTTT. Its protein product is CASSLIGGELFF. Complete variable domain (other parts from reference TRBV7-6 and TRBJ2-2): GAGVSQSPRYKVTKRGQDVALRCDPISGHVSLYWYRQALGQGPEFLTYFNYEAQQDKSGLPNDRFSAERPEGSISTLTIQRTEQRDSAMYRCASSLIGGELFFGEGSRLTVL.

This chain connects TRBV28 to TRBJ1-1; 7 positions match TRBD1. The CDR3 loop spans 14 amino acids. Germline CDR1 reads MDHEN; CDR2 reads SYDVKM. V lost 4 bases and J lost 1; bases outside the gene matches: 3. Here the CDR3 DNA reads TGTGCCAGCAGTTGGACAGGTGGGAACACTGAAGCTTTCTTT. Amino acids: CASSWTGGNTEAFF.

The V and J genes are TRBV30 and TRBJ1-4; D remains unclear. Germline V gene sequence: CDR1 GTSNPN, CDR2 SVGIG (reference sequence). This CDR3 spans 14 amino acids. V was cut by 4 bases and J by 2 bases, with 11 bases left in between. Here the CDR3 DNA reads TGTGCCTGGACCGGTGGGATGACTAATGAAAAACTGTTTTTT. Translating it yields CAWTGGMTNEKLFF.

The chain uses TRBV11-2 and TRBJ2-2; D remains unclear. The germline V gene has CDR1 SGHAT and CDR2 FQNNGV. V shed 5 bases and J shed 0 bases, with 7 bases lying between them. This CDR3 spans 14 amino acids. CDR3 sequence: CASSPNANTGELFF. CDR3 DNA sequence: TGTGCCAGCAGCCCAAATGCGAACACCGGGGAGCTGTTTTTT.

With respect to this clone: One junction end does not reproduce the germline sequence, and a read error may be involved. The CDR3 protein is CASSLWTTGNTDTQYF. CDR3 DNA: TGTGCTAGCAGCCTTTGGACGACAGGGAACACAGATACGCAGTATTTT. The rearrangement uses TRBV7-7 and TRBJ2-3; 7 bases agree with TRBD1. CDR1 and CDR2 (germline): SSHAT, FNYEAQ (reference sequence). This CDR3 is built from 16 residues.

This clone was seen only once. The chain uses TRBV10-2 and TRBJ2-3; TRBD2 matches at 11 bases. Germline V gene lookup returns CDR1 WSHSY and CDR2 SAAADI. This CDR3 has 14 residues. The V segment lost 7 bases and the J segment 2 bases; nucleotides outside the gene matches: 2. The CDR3 bases are TGCGCCAGCACTAGCGGGGGGTCCACAGATACGCAGTATTTT. Protein product: CASTSGGSTDTQYF.

The genes are TRBV4-2 and TRBJ2-3; the D is unclear. Trimming cost V 11 bases and J 2 bases, with 17 bases left between them. In germline, CDR1 is LGHNA, CDR2 YNFKEQ. CDR3 length: 14 amino acids. The CDR3 bases are TGTGCCCCCCCGAGAGGAGCTCTCACAGATACGCAGTATTTT. This translates into CAPPRGALTDTQYF.

This clone was seen a few times. This chain uses TRBV7-2 with TRBJ1-2; D might be TRBD1 (5 bases). Trimming pared 6 bases from V and 8 bases from J, leaving 13 bases between. Looked up from germline, CDR1 is SGHTA and CDR2 is FQGNSA. The CDR3 has 12 amino acids. CDR3 nucleotides: TGTGCCAGCAGAAAACAGGCCGGCGGCTACACCTTC. Translation gives CASRKQAGGYTF. Based on the CDR3 plus reference TRBV7-2 and TRBJ1-2, the full variable domain is GAGVSQSPSNKVTEKGKDVELRCDPISGHTALYWYRQSLGQGLEFLIYFQGNSAPDKSGLPSDRFSAERTGGSVSTLTIQRTQQEDSAVYLCASRKQAGGYTFGSGTRLTVV.

The V gene is TRBV30, the J gene TRBJ2-6, with 11 positions matching TRBD1. V lost 3 bases to trimming and J lost 1 base; unmatched junction nucleotides: 8. The germline V gene encodes CDR1 GTSNPN and CDR2 SVGIG (reference sequence). This CDR3 contains 18 residues. As DNA, the CDR3 is TGTGCCTGGAGGGACAGGGGGCGAGTACTGTCTGGGGCCAACGTCCTGACTTTC. This sequence encodes CAWRDRGRVLSGANVLTF. Based on the CDR3 plus reference TRBV30 and TRBJ2-6, the full variable domain is SQTIHQWPATLVQPVGSPLSLECTVEGTSNPNLYWYRQAAGRGLQLLFYSVGIGQISSEVPQNLSASRPQDRQFILSSKKLLLSDSGFYLCAWRDRGRVLSGANVLTFGAGSRLTVL.

V gene TRBV28 combines with J gene TRBJ1-2; 7 nucleotides agree with TRBD1. CDR1 MDHEN and CDR2 SYDVKM come from the germline V gene. This CDR3 has 15 residues. After removal of 5 bases from V and 0 bases from J, the junction contained 6 bases not matched to a gene. Written as DNA, the CDR3 is TGTGCCAGCAGTCCCTGGGACAGAGCTAACTATGGCTACACCTTC. Its translation: CASSPWDRANYGYTF.

In regard to this clone: Its ends do not fully match the called genes, so a read error is possible. The chain has TRBV7-3 and TRBJ2-7; 9 nucleotides line up with TRBD1. There are 15 residues in the CDR3. The V gene's germline CDR1 is SGHTA and CDR2 FQGTGA. CDR3 region: CASSVTGTGSYEQYF. The CDR3 DNA reads as TGTGCCAGCAGCGTAACCGGGACAGGGTCCTACGAGCAGTACTTC.

The chain uses TRBV2 and TRBJ2-3; 7 nucleotides agree with TRBD2. V dropped 7 bases and J dropped 0; count of bases not matched to a gene: 4. From germline, CDR1 is SNHLY and CDR2 FYNNEI. The CDR3 has 14 residues. The CDR3 region has the DNA TGTGCCAGCATTGAGCGGGGAAGCACAGATACGCAGTATTTT. Residues: CASIERGSTDTQYF.

CDR3 sequence: CATSRDGQGADEQFF. CDR3 DNA sequence: TGTGCCACCAGCAGAGATGGGCAGGGGGCGGATGAGCAGTTCTTC. The chain links TRBV15 to TRBJ2-1; TRBD1 aligns across 8 bases. The germline CDR1 and CDR2 sequences are LNHNV and YYDKDF (reference sequence). This CDR3 region has 15 residues. The trim removed 0 bases at V and 8 bases at J, leaving 6 bases unmatched.

V gene TRBV4-1 combines with J gene TRBJ2-5; D gene ambiguous. Trimming took 0 bases from V and 0 from J, leaving 11 bases between them. The CDR3 length is 16 residues. The germline CDR1 and CDR2 sequences are MGHRA and YSYEKL. The CDR3 coding sequence is TGCGCCAGCAGCCAAGAGAGGCTCCTGTACCAAGAGACCCAGTACTTC. Translation: CASSQERLLYQETQYF.

The chain uses TRBV7-9 and TRBJ2-5; D not resolved. The CDR3 covers 13 residues. Germline values: CDR1 SEHNR, CDR2 FQNEAQ (reference sequence). Trimming took 0 bases from V and 5 from J, leaving 7 bases between them. The CDR3 DNA sequence: TGTGCCAGCAGCTTAGCGCTTTGGGAGACCCAGTACTTC. Translation: CASSLALWETQYF.

The chain couples TRBV9 to TRBJ2-1; D is uncertain. The CDR3 runs 17 residues. From germline, CDR1 is SGDLS and CDR2 YYNGEE. V was shortened by 0 bases and J by 0 bases, with 13 bases between the two germline ends. The CDR3 loop is CASSVAGKPSSYNEQFF. The CDR3 DNA reads TGTGCCAGCAGCGTAGCAGGAAAACCGAGCTCCTACAATGAGCAGTTCTTC.

Comment on this clone: The identical CDR3 is also encoded by other nucleotide sequences in the sample. This chain links TRBV4-1 with TRBJ1-2, with a tentative D call TRBD1 (5 bases). Trimming cost V 0 bases and J 8 bases, with 10 bases left between them. CDR1 MGHRA and CDR2 YSYEKL come from the germline V gene. CDR3 length: 13 amino acids. CDR3 in DNA: TGCGCCAGCAGCCAAGATCGGGGGTTGGGCTACACCTTC. The encoded protein is CASSQDRGLGYTF.

V is TRBV7-2 and J is TRBJ2-1, with D unclear. The V gene's germline CDR1 is SGHTA and CDR2 FQGNSA. The V gene lost 1 base and the J gene lost 6 bases, with 4 bases spanning the gap. The CDR3 has 12 residues. CDR3 DNA sequence: TGTGCCAGCAGCTTAGTTTTCAATGAGCAGTTCTTC. This gives the protein CASSLVFNEQFF.

This rearrangement joins TRBV10-2 to TRBJ2-7; D is perhaps TRBD1 (6 bases). Trimming took 8 bases from V and 5 from J, leaving 13 bases between them. This CDR3 is 12 amino acids long. Germline V gene sequence: CDR1 WSHSY, CDR2 SAAADI. The CDR3, as DNA: TGCGCCAGCGAGGGACAACCCAACGAGCAGTACTTC. This codes for CASEGQPNEQYF.

V and J are TRBV30 and TRBJ2-7, with D possibly being TRBD1 or TRBD2 (5 bases each). The V and J ends lost 3 bases and 2 bases respectively, with 14 bases between them. Germline V gene sequence: CDR1 GTSNPN, CDR2 SVGIG (reference sequence). The CDR3 runs 14 residues. CDR3 in amino acids: CAWRVGTQTYEQYF. The CDR3 DNA reads as TGTGCCTGGAGAGTAGGGACCCAGACCTACGAGCAGTACTTC.